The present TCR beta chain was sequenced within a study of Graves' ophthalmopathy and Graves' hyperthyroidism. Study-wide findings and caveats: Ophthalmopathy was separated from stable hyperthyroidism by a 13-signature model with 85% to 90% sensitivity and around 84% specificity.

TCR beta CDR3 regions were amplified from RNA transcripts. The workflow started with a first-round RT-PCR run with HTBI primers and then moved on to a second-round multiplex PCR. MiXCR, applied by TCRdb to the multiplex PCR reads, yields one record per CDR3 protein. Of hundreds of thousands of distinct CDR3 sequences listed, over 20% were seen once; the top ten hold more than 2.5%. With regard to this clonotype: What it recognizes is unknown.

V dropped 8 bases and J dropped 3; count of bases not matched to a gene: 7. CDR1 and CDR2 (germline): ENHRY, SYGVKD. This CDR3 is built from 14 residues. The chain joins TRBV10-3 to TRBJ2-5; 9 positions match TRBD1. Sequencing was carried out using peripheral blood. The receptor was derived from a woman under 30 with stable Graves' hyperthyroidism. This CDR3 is CAISTGGNKETQYF. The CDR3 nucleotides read TGTGCCATCTCGACAGGGGGAAACAAAGAGACCCAGTACTTC.